Presented here are 7 T cell receptor beta chains from one specimen sequenced in a study of blood T cells in healthy people across ages. The authors ran a second PCR of about 7 to 11 cycles using a sample-barcoded 5' primer and a J-beta primer mix. Each CDR3 protein gets one entry after TCRdb re-called the 5' RACE reads with MiXCR. Of fewer than 900,000 distinct CDR3 sequences in the sample, 43% were seen once. Sequenced material: blood. The receptors stem from a woman aged 60-75 years in good health.

This chain links TRBV6-6 with TRBJ1-1, with 8 bases identical to TRBD1. The CDR3 runs 15 residues. The germline V gene encodes CDR1 MNHNY and CDR2 SVGAGI (reference sequence). J gave up 1 base and V 7 bases, and 8 bases lay outside the gene matches. The CDR3 DNA follows: TGTGCCAGCACATCCGGGACAGGATGGAACACTGAAGCTTTCTTT. Translated, it gives CASTSGTGWNTEAFF.

The chain carries TRBV2 and TRBJ2-3; 11 positions match TRBD2. J was trimmed by 2 bases and V by 8 bases; bases with no gene match: 6. Germline V gene sequence: CDR1 SNHLY, CDR2 FYNNEI. This CDR3 contains 15 residues. This CDR3 reads CASGPGLAVTDTQYF. Here the CDR3 DNA reads TGTGCCAGCGGGCCGGGACTAGCGGTCACAGATACGCAGTATTTT. Variable domain in full (rest from reference TRBV2 and TRBJ2-3): EPEVTQTPSHQVTQMGQEVILRCVPISNHLYFYWYRQILGQKVEFLVSFYNNEISEKSEIFDDQFSVERPDGSNFTLKIRSTKLEDSAMYFCASGPGLAVTDTQYFGPGTRLTVL.

This clonotype was picked up a small number of times. The chain uses TRBV24-1 and TRBJ1-2, with TRBD1 matching 11 bases. CDR3 length equals 14 residues. Looked up from germline, CDR1 is KGHDR and CDR2 is SFDVKD. V was clipped by 3 bases and J by 7 bases; unmatched bases: 3. For the CDR3, the DNA is TGTGCCACCAGTGATCGGACAGGGGGCGGTGGCTACACCTTC. Protein product: CATSDRTGGGGYTF.

This clonotype has more than one count but fewer than ten. The gene calls are TRBV30 and TRBJ2-7; D remains ambiguous. The CDR3 runs 12 residues. V was cut by 2 bases and J by 9 bases, with 14 bases left in between. Looked up from germline, CDR1 is GTSNPN and CDR2 is SVGIG (reference sequence). The DNA for the CDR3 is TGTGCCTGGAGTCCCAGCAGAAACGCGCAGTACTTC. Translation: CAWSPSRNAQYF.

This clonotype was recorded at least ten times. The chain is built from TRBV29-1 and TRBJ2-1, with 8 bases lining up with TRBD2. Trimming cost V 6 bases and J 5 bases; bases outside gene matches: 12. CDR3 length equals 15 residues. The germline gives CDR1 SQVTM, CDR2 ANQGSEA. The CDR3 DNA reads TGCAGCGTCCCAAAGGAAGCGGGAGACCACAATGAGCAGTTCTTC. Protein: CSVPKEAGDHNEQFF.

This clonotype was recorded a few times. The rearrangement uses TRBV30 and TRBJ2-1, with 8 bases lining up with TRBD2. There are 12 residues in the CDR3. J was trimmed by 15 bases and V by 1 base; bases with no gene match: 8. Germline assignment: CDR1 GTSNPN and CDR2 SVGIG (reference sequence). CDR3 region: CAWSASGTSWFF. As DNA, the CDR3 is TGTGCCTGGAGTGCCTCCGGGACTAGTTGGTTCTTC.

There are many counts of this clonotype. This rearrangement joins TRBV7-3 to TRBJ2-1; 8 nucleotides agree with TRBD1. The CDR3 covers 14 residues. The V segment lost 2 bases and the J segment 10 bases; nucleotides outside the gene matches: 7. Per germline, CDR1 SGHTA and CDR2 FQGTGA. The CDR3, as DNA: TGTGCCAGCAGCTTAGGGGACAGGACAGCCGAGCAGTTCTTC. Its protein is CASSLGDRTAEQFF.